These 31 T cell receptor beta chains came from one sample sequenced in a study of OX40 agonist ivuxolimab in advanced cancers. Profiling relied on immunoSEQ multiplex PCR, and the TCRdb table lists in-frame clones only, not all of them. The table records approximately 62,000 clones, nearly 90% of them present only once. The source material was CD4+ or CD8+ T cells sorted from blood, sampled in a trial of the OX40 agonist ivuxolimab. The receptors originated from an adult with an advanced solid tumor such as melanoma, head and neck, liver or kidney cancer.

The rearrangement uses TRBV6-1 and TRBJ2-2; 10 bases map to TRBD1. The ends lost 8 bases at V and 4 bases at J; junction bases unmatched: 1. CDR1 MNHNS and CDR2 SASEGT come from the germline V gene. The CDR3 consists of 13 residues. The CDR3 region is CASWTGGTGELFF. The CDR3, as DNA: TGTGCCAGCTGGACAGGGGGCACCGGGGAGCTGTTTTTT.

CDR3 bases: TGTGCCATCGGGAACAGGGGGGACCCCGACGAGACCCAGTACTTC. Amino acids: CAIGNRGDPDETQYF. The chain combines TRBV10-3 with TRBJ2-5; 8 nucleotides align to TRBD1. The V gene end was trimmed by 8 bases and the J gene end by 5 bases; junction bases not matched to a gene: 13. The CDR3 covers 15 residues. CDR1 is ENHRY, CDR2 SYGVKD, per germline.

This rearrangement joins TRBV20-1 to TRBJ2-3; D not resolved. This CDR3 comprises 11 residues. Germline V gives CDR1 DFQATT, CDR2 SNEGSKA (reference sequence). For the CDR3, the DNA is TGCAGCTCGGTGTCGGCAGATACGCAGTATTTT. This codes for CSSVSADTQYF.

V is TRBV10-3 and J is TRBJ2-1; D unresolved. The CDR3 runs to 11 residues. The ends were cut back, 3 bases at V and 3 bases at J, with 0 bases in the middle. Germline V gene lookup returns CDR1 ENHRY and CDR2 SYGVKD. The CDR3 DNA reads TGTGCCATCAGTGACTACAATGAGCAGTTCTTC. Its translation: CAISDYNEQFF.

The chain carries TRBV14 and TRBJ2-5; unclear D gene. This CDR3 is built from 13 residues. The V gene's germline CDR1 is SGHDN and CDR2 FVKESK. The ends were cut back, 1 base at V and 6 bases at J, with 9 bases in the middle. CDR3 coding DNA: TGTGCCAGCAGCCAAGCGGGCGCAAAGACCCAGTACTTC. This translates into CASSQAGAKTQYF.

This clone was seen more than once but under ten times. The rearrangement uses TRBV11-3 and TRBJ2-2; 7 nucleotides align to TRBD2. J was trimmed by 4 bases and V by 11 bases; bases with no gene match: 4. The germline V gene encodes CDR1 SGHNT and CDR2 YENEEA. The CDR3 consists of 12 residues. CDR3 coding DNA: TGTGCCTCTAGCGGACGCACCGGGGAGCTGTTTTTT. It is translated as CASSGRTGELFF.

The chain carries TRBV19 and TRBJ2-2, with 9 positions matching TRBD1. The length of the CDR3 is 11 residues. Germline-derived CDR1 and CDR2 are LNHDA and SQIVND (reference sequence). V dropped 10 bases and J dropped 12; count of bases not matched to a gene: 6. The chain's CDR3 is CATMNRGQLFF. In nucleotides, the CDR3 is TGTGCCACTATGAACAGGGGGCAGCTGTTTTTT.

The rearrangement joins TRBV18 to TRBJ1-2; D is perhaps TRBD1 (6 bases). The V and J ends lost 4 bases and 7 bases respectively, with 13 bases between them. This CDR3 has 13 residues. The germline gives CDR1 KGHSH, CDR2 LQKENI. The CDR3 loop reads CASSLQTGSGYTF. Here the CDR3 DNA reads TGTGCCAGCTCACTACAAACAGGGTCTGGCTACACCTTC.

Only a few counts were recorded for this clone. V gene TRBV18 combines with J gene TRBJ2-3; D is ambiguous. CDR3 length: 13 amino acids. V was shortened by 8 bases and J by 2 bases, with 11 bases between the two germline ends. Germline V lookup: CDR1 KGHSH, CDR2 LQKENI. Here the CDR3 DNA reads TGTGCCAGCCTCACAAGGGTCACAGATACGCAGTATTTT. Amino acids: CASLTRVTDTQYF. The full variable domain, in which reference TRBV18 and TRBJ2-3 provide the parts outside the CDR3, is NAGVMQNPRHLVRRRGQEARLRCSPMKGHSHVYWYRQLPEEGLKFMVYLQKENIIDESGMPKERFSAEFPKEGPSILRIQQVVRGDSAAYFCASLTRVTDTQYFGPGTRLTVL.

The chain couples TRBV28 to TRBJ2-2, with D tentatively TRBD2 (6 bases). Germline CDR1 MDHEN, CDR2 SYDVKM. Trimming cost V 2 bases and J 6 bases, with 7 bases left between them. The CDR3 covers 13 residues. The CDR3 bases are TGTGCCAGCAGTTTAGGAGGGGCCGGGGAGCTGTTTTTT. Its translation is CASSLGGAGELFF.

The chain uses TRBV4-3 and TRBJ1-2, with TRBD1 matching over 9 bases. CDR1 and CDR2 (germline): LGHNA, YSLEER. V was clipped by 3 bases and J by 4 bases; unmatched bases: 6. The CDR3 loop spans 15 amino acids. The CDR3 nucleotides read TGCGCCAGCAGCCAGCGGGACAGGGCTCTCTATGGCTACACCTTC. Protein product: CASSQRDRALYGYTF.

CDR3 sequence: CASSFWGGNEQFF. The CDR3 bases are TGTGCCAGCAGTTTTTGGGGGGGCAATGAGCAGTTCTTC. The rearrangement links TRBV28 to TRBJ2-1, with 7 bases aligning to TRBD2. Unmatched junction bases numbered 2, after V lost 3 bases and J lost 6 bases. CDR1 MDHEN and CDR2 SYDVKM come from the germline V gene. This CDR3 contains 13 residues.

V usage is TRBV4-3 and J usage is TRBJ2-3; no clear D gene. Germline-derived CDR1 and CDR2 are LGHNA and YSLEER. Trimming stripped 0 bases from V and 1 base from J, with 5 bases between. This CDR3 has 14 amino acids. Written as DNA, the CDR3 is TGCGCCAGCAGCCAAGAACCAGGCACAGATACGCAGTATTTT. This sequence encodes CASSQEPGTDTQYF.

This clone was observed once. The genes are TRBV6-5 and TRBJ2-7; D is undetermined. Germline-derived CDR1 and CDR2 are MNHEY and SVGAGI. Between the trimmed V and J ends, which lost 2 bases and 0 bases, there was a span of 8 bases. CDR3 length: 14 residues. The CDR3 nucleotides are TGTGCCAGCAGTTACGGAGACTCCTCCTACGAGCAGTACTTC. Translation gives CASSYGDSSYEQYF.

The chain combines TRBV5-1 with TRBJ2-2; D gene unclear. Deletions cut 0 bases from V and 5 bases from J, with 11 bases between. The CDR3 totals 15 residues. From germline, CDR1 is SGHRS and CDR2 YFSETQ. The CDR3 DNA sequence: TGCGCCAGCAGCTTGGCCTTTCAGGAGACCGGGGAGCTGTTTTTT. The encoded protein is CASSLAFQETGELFF.

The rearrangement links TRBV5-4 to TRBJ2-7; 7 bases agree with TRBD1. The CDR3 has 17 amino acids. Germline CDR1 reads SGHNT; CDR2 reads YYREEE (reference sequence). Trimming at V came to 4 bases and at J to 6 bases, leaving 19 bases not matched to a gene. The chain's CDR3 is CASSRRWGQTGFGEQYF. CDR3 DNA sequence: TGTGCCAGCAGCAGGAGGTGGGGCCAGACAGGGTTCGGCGAGCAGTACTTC.

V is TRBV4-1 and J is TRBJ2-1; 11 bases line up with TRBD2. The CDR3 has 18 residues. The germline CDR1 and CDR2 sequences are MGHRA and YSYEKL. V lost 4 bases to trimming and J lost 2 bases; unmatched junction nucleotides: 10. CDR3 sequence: CASSRGTSGSLTYNEQFF. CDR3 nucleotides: TGCGCCAGCAGCCGGGGTACTAGCGGGAGTCTTACCTACAATGAGCAGTTCTTC.

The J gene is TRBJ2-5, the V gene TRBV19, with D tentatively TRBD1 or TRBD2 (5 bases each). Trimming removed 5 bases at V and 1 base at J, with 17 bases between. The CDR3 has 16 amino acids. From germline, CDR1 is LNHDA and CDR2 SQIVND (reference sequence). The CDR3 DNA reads TGTGCCAGTAGTGCCACAGGATGGGGGTTCCAAGAGACCCAGTACTTC. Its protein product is CASSATGWGFQETQYF.

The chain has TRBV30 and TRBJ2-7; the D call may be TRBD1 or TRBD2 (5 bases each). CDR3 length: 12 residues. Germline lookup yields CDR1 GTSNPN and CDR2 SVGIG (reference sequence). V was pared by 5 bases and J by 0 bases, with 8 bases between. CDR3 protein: CAWGGGSYEQYF. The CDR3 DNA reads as TGTGCCTGGGGTGGGGGCTCCTACGAGCAGTACTTC. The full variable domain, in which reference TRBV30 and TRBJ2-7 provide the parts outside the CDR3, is SQTIHQWPATLVQPVGSPLSLECTVEGTSNPNLYWYRQAAGRGLQLLFYSVGIGQISSEVPQNLSASRPQDRQFILSSKKLLLSDSGFYLCAWGGGSYEQYFGPGTRLTVT.

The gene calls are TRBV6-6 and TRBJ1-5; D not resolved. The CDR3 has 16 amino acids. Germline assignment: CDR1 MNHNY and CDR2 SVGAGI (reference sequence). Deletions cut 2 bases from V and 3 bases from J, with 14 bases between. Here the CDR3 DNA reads TGTGCCAGCAGTTACCCGGAAGTATCATTCAATCAGCCCCAGCATTTT. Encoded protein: CASSYPEVSFNQPQHF.

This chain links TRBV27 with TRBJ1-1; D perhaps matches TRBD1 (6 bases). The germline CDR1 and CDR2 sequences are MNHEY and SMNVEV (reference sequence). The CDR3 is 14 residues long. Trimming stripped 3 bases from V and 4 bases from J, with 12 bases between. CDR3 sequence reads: CASSFGGGITEAFF. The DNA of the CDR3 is TGTGCCAGCAGTTTTGGGGGGGGCATCACTGAAGCTTTCTTT.

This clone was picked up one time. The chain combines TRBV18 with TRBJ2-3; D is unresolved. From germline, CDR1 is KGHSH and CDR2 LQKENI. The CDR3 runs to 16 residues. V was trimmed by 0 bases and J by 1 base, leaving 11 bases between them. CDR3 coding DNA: TGTGCCAGCTCACCACCGGTAGGGCTGGGCACAGATACGCAGTATTTT. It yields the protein CASSPPVGLGTDTQYF. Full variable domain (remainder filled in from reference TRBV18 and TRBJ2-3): NAGVMQNPRHLVRRRGQEARLRCSPMKGHSHVYWYRQLPEEGLKFMVYLQKENIIDESGMPKERFSAEFPKEGPSILRIQQVVRGDSAAYFCASSPPVGLGTDTQYFGPGTRLTVL.

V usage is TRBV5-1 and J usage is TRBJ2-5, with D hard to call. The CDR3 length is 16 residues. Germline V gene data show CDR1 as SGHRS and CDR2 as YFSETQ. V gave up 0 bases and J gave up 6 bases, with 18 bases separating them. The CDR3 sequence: CASSLGTEGRQKTQYF. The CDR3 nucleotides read TGCGCCAGCAGCTTGGGAACAGAAGGGCGACAAAAGACCCAGTACTTC.

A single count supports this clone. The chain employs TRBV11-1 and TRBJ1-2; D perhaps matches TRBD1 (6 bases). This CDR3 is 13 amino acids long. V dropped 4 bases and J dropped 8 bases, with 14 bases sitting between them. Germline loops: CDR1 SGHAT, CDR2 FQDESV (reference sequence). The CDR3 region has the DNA TGTGCCAGCAGCTCCACAGGGCTGGAAGGCTACACCTTC. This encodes CASSSTGLEGYTF.

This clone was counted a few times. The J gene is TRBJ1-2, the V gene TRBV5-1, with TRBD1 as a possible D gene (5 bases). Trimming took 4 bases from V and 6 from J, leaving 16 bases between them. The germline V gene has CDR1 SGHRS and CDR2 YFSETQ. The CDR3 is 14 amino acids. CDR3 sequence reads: CASSASGTIDGYTF. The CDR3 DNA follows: TGCGCCAGCAGCGCCTCTGGGACGATTGATGGCTACACCTTC.

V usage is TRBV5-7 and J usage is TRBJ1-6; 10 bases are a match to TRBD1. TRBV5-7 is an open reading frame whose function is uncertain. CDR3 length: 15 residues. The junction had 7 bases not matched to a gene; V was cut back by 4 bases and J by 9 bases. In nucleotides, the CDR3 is TGTGCCAGCAGCCCGGGACAGGGGAAGCGTTCACCCCTCCACTTT. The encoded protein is CASSPGQGKRSPLHF.

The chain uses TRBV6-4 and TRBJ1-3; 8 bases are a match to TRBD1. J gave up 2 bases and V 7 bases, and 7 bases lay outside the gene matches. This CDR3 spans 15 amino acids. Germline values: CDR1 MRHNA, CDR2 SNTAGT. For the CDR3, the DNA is TGTGCCAGCAAACGTCAGGGGGCGACTGGAAACACCATATATTTT. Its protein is CASKRQGATGNTIYF.

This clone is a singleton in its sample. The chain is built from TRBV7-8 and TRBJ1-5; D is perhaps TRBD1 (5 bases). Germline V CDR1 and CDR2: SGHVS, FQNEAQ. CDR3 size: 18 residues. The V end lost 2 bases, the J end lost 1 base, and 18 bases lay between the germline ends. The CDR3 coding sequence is TGTGCCAGCAGCTTATCAGGCCAGGGAAGGGAAAGCAATCAGCCCCAGCATTTT. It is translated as CASSLSGQGRESNQPQHF.

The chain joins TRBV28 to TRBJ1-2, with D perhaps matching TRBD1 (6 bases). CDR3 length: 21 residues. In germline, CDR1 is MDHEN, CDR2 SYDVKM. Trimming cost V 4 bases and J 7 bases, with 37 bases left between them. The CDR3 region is CASSSDEFRGLFVGGASGYTF. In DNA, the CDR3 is TGTGCCAGCAGTTCCGATGAGTTTCGGGGCCTTTTCGTAGGGGGAGCGAGTGGCTACACCTTC.

The CDR3 nucleotides read TGTGCCAGCAGCTTGGGTGTAGGACTAGCGGGGCCCTACGAGCAGTACTTC. As protein: CASSLGVGLAGPYEQYF. The chain employs TRBV11-3 and TRBJ2-7; the match to TRBD2 covers 12 bases. The CDR3 has 17 amino acids. CDR1 and CDR2 from the germline V gene are SGHNT and YENEEA. The ends lost 3 bases at V and 2 bases at J; junction bases unmatched: 8.

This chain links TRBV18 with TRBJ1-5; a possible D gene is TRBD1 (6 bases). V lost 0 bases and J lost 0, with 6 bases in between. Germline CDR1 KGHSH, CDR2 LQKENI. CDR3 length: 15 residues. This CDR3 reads CASSPPGASNQPQHF. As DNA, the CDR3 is TGTGCCAGCTCACCACCGGGGGCTAGCAATCAGCCCCAGCATTTT. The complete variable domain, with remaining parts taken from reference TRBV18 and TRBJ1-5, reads NAGVMQNPRHLVRRRGQEARLRCSPMKGHSHVYWYRQLPEEGLKFMVYLQKENIIDESGMPKERFSAEFPKEGPSILRIQQVVRGDSAAYFCASSPPGASNQPQHFGDGTRLSIL.